These 20 T cell receptor beta chains came from one sample sequenced in a study of identical twins. One entry per CDR3 protein results from TCRdb running MiXCR on the 5' RACE reads. The top ten hold around 5% of the sample, which has about 210,000 distinct CDR3 sequences, around 9.6% seen once. The sample consisted of memory (CD45RO+) T cells sorted from blood. These receptors were taken from a woman in her late teens or twenties in good health.

The chain employs TRBV27 and TRBJ1-6; maybe TRBD1 (5 bases). The V end lost 3 bases, the J end lost 8 bases, and 14 bases lay between the germline ends. The CDR3 extends over 15 amino acids. Germline V CDR1 and CDR2: MNHEY, SMNVEV (reference sequence). The CDR3 protein is CASSFIPPGDSPLHF. The CDR3 DNA sequence: TGTGCCAGCAGTTTTATACCCCCGGGGGATTCACCCCTCCACTTT.

This clonotype has more than one count but fewer than ten. The chain recombines TRBV20-1 with TRBJ2-5; no definite D call. This CDR3 spans 10 amino acids. Germline CDR1 and CDR2: DFQATT and SNEGSKA (reference sequence). V was shortened by 7 bases and J by 1 base, with 4 bases between the two germline ends. This CDR3 reads CSGFQETQYF. CDR3 bases: TGCAGTGGGTTCCAAGAGACCCAGTACTTC.

In its sample, this clonotype was seen a few times. The chain carries TRBV20-1 and TRBJ2-5, with D perhaps matching TRBD2 (6 bases). Germline V gene sequence: CDR1 DFQATT, CDR2 SNEGSKA (reference sequence). V was trimmed by 3 bases and J by 5 bases, leaving 25 bases between them. CDR3 length equals 17 residues. CDR3: CSASKRVRWRVVETQYF. The CDR3 nucleotides are TGCAGTGCTAGTAAGAGAGTAAGATGGAGGGTCGTGGAGACCCAGTACTTC.

The table lists this clonotype with a few counts. This rearrangement joins TRBV12-5 to TRBJ2-7; perhaps TRBD2 as D (6 bases). In germline, CDR1 is LGHNT, CDR2 FRNRAP. V was trimmed by 6 bases and J by 1 base, leaving 13 bases between them. CDR3 length: 14 residues. CDR3 in amino acids: CASGRGEGSYEQYF. DNA of the CDR3: TGTGCTAGTGGCCGCGGGGAAGGATCCTACGAGCAGTACTTC.

V and J are TRBV3-1 and TRBJ1-2, with a weak D call TRBD1 (5 bases). The CDR3 is 14 amino acids. CDR1 LGHDT and CDR2 YNNKEL come from the germline V gene (reference sequence). Trimming shortened V by 3 bases and J by 2 bases, and 10 bases separated the two germline ends. CDR3: CASSQSRVNYGYTF. DNA of the CDR3: TGTGCCAGCAGCCAGAGCAGGGTAAACTATGGCTACACCTTC. The whole variable domain, filled in from reference TRBV3-1 and TRBJ1-2, reads DTAVSQTPKYLVTQMGNDKSIKCEQNLGHDTMYWYKQDSKKFLKIMFSYNNKELIINETVPNRFSPKSPDKAHLNLHINSLELGDSAVYFCASSQSRVNYGYTFGSGTRLTVV.

The chain couples TRBV12-3 or TRBV12-4 to TRBJ2-2, with 11 nucleotides matching TRBD2. The trim removed 5 bases at V and 6 bases at J, leaving 5 bases unmatched. The CDR3 extends over 15 amino acids. CDR3 coding DNA: TGTGCCAGCAGTATTAGCGGGGGGGCCCCCGGGGAGCTGTTTTTT. Its translation is CASSISGGAPGELFF.

This clonotype is classed as medium-sized. The CDR3 DNA reads TGCAGTGCTAGAGATCCGGAGGGGATGAACACTGAAGCTTTCTTT. It specifies CSARDPEGMNTEAFF. The chain carries TRBV20-1 and TRBJ1-1; the D gene is possibly TRBD1 (5 bases). The CDR3 runs to 15 residues. Trimming shortened V by 0 bases and J by 0 bases, and 11 bases separated the two germline ends. The V gene's germline CDR1 is DFQATT and CDR2 SNEGSKA (reference sequence).

This clonotype was seen a handful of times. The chain uses TRBV6-6 and TRBJ2-5, with a tentative D call TRBD1 (6 bases). Germline assignment: CDR1 MNHNY and CDR2 SVGAGI (reference sequence). CDR3 length: 13 amino acids. V was shortened by 5 bases and J by 5 bases, with 12 bases between the two germline ends. This CDR3 is CASSHRVQETQYF. For the CDR3, the DNA is TGTGCCAGCAGTCACAGGGTTCAGGAGACCCAGTACTTC.

This clonotype was detected a few times. V and J are TRBV12-3 or TRBV12-4 and TRBJ2-2; 8 bases are shared with TRBD2. There are 16 residues in the CDR3. After removal of 3 bases from V and 2 bases from J, the junction contained 5 bases not matched to a gene. In DNA, the CDR3 is TGTGCCAGCAGTTTGGGGCGGGAGGTAAACACCGGGGAGCTGTTTTTT. Amino acid sequence: CASSLGREVNTGELFF.

Remarks on this clonotype: A clone one base away is much larger, so this may be a read error. J is TRBJ2-7 and V is TRBV7-6; perhaps TRBD2 as D (5 bases). This CDR3 is built from 15 residues. CDR1 SGHVS and CDR2 FNYEAQ come from the germline V gene. The V end was cut by 5 bases, the J end by 7 bases, with 21 bases between. CDR3 sequence (DNA): TGTGCCAGCAGCGAAACGACCGGGGAGCTTGGGGAGCAGTACTTC. Amino acids: CASSETTGELGEQYF.

CDR3 residues: CSASIPREDTQYF. In DNA, the CDR3 is TGCAGTGCTAGTATCCCCCGCGAAGATACGCAGTATTTT. The chain recombines TRBV20-1 with TRBJ2-3; unclear D gene. Germline V lookup: CDR1 DFQATT, CDR2 SNEGSKA (reference sequence). The V gene lost 3 bases and the J gene lost 5 bases, with 12 bases spanning the gap. CDR3 length: 13 residues.

In its sample, this clonotype was seen a few times. V usage is TRBV7-3 and J usage is TRBJ1-1; maybe TRBD1 (5 bases). Trimming took 4 bases from V and 5 from J, leaving 14 bases between them. CDR3 length: 14 residues. Germline V lookup: CDR1 SGHTA, CDR2 FQGTGA. The CDR3 loop reads CASSSQGGYTEAFF. The CDR3 DNA follows: TGTGCCAGCAGCTCTCAGGGAGGGTATACTGAAGCTTTCTTT.

This clonotype was detected a few times. The chain uses TRBV5-4 and TRBJ2-2, with TRBD2 identical over 7 bases. Germline assignment: CDR1 SGHNT and CDR2 YYREEE (reference sequence). The CDR3 length is 16 residues. V lost 2 bases, J lost 3 bases, and 7 bases stayed unmatched. The CDR3: CASSFGGLVYTGELFF. CDR3 DNA: TGTGCCAGCAGCTTTGGCGGACTAGTGTACACCGGGGAGCTGTTTTTT.

V and J are TRBV20-1 and TRBJ1-2; the D gene is possibly TRBD1 (5 bases). The ends were cut back, 3 bases at V and 6 bases at J, with 17 bases in the middle. The germline V gene encodes CDR1 DFQATT and CDR2 SNEGSKA (reference sequence). This CDR3 contains 14 residues. The CDR3 DNA reads TGCAGTGCTAGGGGGGACGCCAATTTCCATGGCTACACCTTC. As protein: CSARGDANFHGYTF.

The chain couples TRBV10-3 to TRBJ1-2; 8 bases map to TRBD1. The germline V gene has CDR1 ENHRY and CDR2 SYGVKD. The CDR3 spans 13 residues. Unmatched junction bases numbered 5, after V lost 3 bases and J lost 8 bases. In nucleotides, the CDR3 is TGTGCCATCAGTGAAACAGGGGGTGACGGCTACACCTTC. Translated: CAISETGGDGYTF.

The chain joins TRBV5-1 to TRBJ2-7, with TRBD1 identical over 9 bases. CDR1 and CDR2 (germline): SGHRS, YFSETQ. The CDR3 runs 16 residues. The V segment lost 4 bases and the J segment 2 bases; nucleotides outside the gene matches: 10. The CDR3 spells CASSPETGTGPYEQYF. In DNA form, the CDR3 reads TGCGCCAGCAGCCCAGAAACCGGGACAGGGCCCTACGAGCAGTACTTC.

This clonotype came up a few times. The chain uses TRBV12-3 or TRBV12-4 and TRBJ2-6; TRBD2 is a possible D gene (5 bases). The germline V and J ends were trimmed by 3 bases and 2 bases, with 5 bases remaining between them. There are 14 residues in the CDR3. Written as DNA, the CDR3 is TGTGCCAGCAGTTTGAGGGCTGGGGCCAACGTCCTGACTTTC. Protein sequence: CASSLRAGANVLTF.

This clonotype was counted only a few times. The CDR3 coding sequence is TGCGCCAGCACCGCCAGCACAGATACGCAGTATTTT. This encodes CASTASTDTQYF. The chain has TRBV10-2 and TRBJ2-3, with D uncertain. Germline CDR1 is WSHSY and CDR2 is SAAADI. This CDR3 has 12 residues. Deletions cut 7 bases from V and 0 bases from J, with 5 bases between.

This clonotype has just a few counts. V is TRBV20-1 and J is TRBJ2-2; 14 nucleotides line up with TRBD2. The V gene end was trimmed by 1 base and the J gene end by 6 bases; junction bases not matched to a gene: 4. This CDR3 region has 16 residues. Germline assignment: CDR1 DFQATT and CDR2 SNEGSKA (reference sequence). This CDR3 reads CSARVMTSGGAGELFF. CDR3 DNA: TGCAGTGCTAGAGTAATGACTAGCGGGGGGGCCGGGGAGCTGTTTTTT.

This chain uses TRBV4-3 with TRBJ1-6, with D perhaps TRBD1 (5 bases). CDR1 and CDR2 (germline): LGHNA, YSLEER. This CDR3 is 15 amino acids long. V gave up 0 bases and J gave up 9 bases, with 12 bases separating them. CDR3 DNA: TGCGCCAGCAGCCAAGATTCGGGACCTTTTTCACCCCTCCACTTT. Protein sequence: CASSQDSGPFSPLHF.